This T cell receptor beta chain was retrieved from a study of CD8 T cells in Susac syndrome. RNA, at about 0.45 to 1 ug, was reverse transcribed with random hexamers. In TCRdb, the immunoSEQ multiplex PCR reads were re-called with MiXCR into one record per CDR3 protein. In the table there are about 110,000 distinct CDR3 sequences, about 95% of which are singletons. A single count supports this clonotype. TCR beta sequences were obtained from blood CD8+ and CD4+ T cells. Healthy donors served as age- and sex-matched controls. TEMRA cells were FACS-enriched, and CD8+ and CD4+ T cells were isolated negatively. This TCR was recovered from a human donor in good health. The sample was CD4+ T cells from PBMCs.

The chain's CDR3 is CASSFRRELGEQYF. As DNA, the CDR3 is TGTGCCAGCAGCTTTCGGAGAGAGCTCGGCGAGCAGTACTTC. The chain couples TRBV7-9 to TRBJ2-7, with no clear D. Germline V gives CDR1 SEHNR, CDR2 FQNEAQ (reference sequence). The germline V and J ends were trimmed by 3 bases and 6 bases, with 15 bases remaining between them. This CDR3 is 14 amino acids long.